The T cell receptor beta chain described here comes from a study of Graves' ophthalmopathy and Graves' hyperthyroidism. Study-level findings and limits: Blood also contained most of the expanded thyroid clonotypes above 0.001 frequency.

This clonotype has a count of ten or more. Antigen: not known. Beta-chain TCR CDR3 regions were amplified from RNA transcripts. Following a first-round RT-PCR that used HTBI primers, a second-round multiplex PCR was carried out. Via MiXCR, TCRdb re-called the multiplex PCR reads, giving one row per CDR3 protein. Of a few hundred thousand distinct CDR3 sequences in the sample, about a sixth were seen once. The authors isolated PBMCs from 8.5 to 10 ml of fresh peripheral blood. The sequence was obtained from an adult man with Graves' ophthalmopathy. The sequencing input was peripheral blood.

For the CDR3, the DNA is TGCGCCAGCAGCCAAGATCGAGTCTCCTACAATGAGCAGTTCTTC. As protein: CASSQDRVSYNEQFF. The chain recombines TRBV4-3 with TRBJ2-1; D call uncertain. V dropped 0 bases and J dropped 0 bases, with 6 bases sitting between them. Germline V CDR1 and CDR2: LGHNA, YSLEER. The length of the CDR3 is 15 residues.